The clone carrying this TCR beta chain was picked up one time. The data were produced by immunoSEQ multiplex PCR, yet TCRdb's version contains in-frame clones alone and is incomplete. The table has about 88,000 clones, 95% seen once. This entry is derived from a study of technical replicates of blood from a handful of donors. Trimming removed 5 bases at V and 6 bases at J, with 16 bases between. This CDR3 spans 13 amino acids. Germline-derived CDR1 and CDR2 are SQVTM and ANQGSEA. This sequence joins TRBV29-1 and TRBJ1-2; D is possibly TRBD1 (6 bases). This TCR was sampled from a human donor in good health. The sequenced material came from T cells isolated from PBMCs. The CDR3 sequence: CSVTQGMNHGYTF. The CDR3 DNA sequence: TGCAGCGTTACCCAGGGGATGAACCATGGCTACACCTTC.